Detailed here is one T cell receptor (beta chain). The antigen remains undetermined. This record belongs to a study of cytomegalovirus exposure and HLA in healthy donors. Study conclusions and caveats: The study designated 150 to 200 TCR beta chains cytomegalovirus-associated. Reportedly, TCR beta sequences accurately predicted HLA-A and HLA-B alleles in most subjects. Presence/absence analyses rested on an assumption that sequencing depth was roughly uniform across donors. HLA alleles showed associations with around 15,000 TCR beta sequences in a later analysis, at a 0.05 false discovery rate.

It was with 60 Vbeta and 13 Jbeta primers that the PCR ran. The method was immunoSEQ multiplex PCR; TCRdb's version includes in-frame clones alone and lacks a portion of them. The table includes 100,000 or so clones, more than 75% detected once. The length of the CDR3 is 14 residues. V was pared by 7 bases and J by 9 bases, with 22 bases between. Germline V CDR1 and CDR2: MNHNY, SVGAGI (reference sequence). Sequencing used PBMCs. This sequence originates from a woman between 40 and 50 years old in good health and CMV-seropositive. V usage is TRBV6-6 and J usage is TRBJ2-7, with D possibly being TRBD2 (5 bases). The CDR3 coding sequence is TGTGCCAGCATAGGCGGTGCCCGGGTCGAGGGGCAGTACTTC. Its protein is CASIGGARVEGQYF.